The rows below give T cell receptor beta chains drawn from one sample of a study of blood T cell repertoires in COVID-19. Libraries were prepared by immunoSEQ multiplex PCR; TCRdb keeps only in-frame clonotypes and omits some of them. The table includes about 100,000 clones, 80% to 90% detected once. The source material was peripheral blood. Receptor source: a human donor in a cohort sampled during active COVID-19. CDR3s include the opening cysteine and the closing phenylalanine or tryptophan. The D gene is left open where the match is weak. Clone size is shown for a subset of rows, as once, few, many or a class of expanded clone.

size: few
J: TRBJ2-2
V: TRBV5-1
D: TRBD2
DNA: TGCGCCAGCAGCTTAGCGGGAGGGTCCACCGGGGAGCTGTTTTTT
CDR3: CASSLAGGSTGELFF

size: NA
J: TRBJ2-7
V: TRBV4-3
D: TRBD2
DNA: TGCGCCAGCAGCCAGGGTATAGCGGGAGCCTACGAGCAGTACTTC
CDR3: CASSQGIAGAYEQYF

size: NA
J: TRBJ1-1
V: TRBV6-6
D: TRBD1
DNA: TGTGCCAGCAGTTATAAAGACAGGGACACTGAAGCTTTCTTT
CDR3: CASSYKDRDTEAFF

size: NA
J: TRBJ1-3
V: TRBV6-5
D: NA
DNA: TGTGCCAGCAAGAAGAGCGGGGGCCCCGACACCATATATTTT
CDR3: CASKKSGGPDTIYF

size: NA
J: TRBJ1-5
V: TRBV28
D: TRBD1
DNA: TGTGCCAGCATCCCCGTGAGGGGGCATGTCGGCAATCAGCCCCAGCATTTT
CDR3: CASIPVRGHVGNQPQHF

size: NA
J: TRBJ1-2
V: TRBV3-1/TRBV3-2
D: TRBD1
DNA: TGTGCCAGCAGCCAAACCGACAGGGAAGGTCATGGCTACACCTTC
CDR3: CASSQTDREGHGYTF

size: few
J: TRBJ2-2
V: TRBV27
D: NA
DNA: TGTGCCAGCAGGCGTACATCCCTGCTAGCTATCACCGGGGAGCTGTTTTTT
CDR3: CASRRTSLLAITGELFF

size: NA
J: TRBJ2-5
V: TRBV11-2
D: NA
DNA: TGTGCCAGCAGCTTAGGGTCAGGTCAAGAGACCCAGTACTTC
CDR3: CASSLGSGQETQYF

size: NA
J: TRBJ2-7
V: TRBV5-1
D: TRBD2
DNA: TGCGCCAGCAGCTTGGAATCTAGCGGAAACTACGAGCAGTACTTC
CDR3: CASSLESSGNYEQYF

size: once
J: TRBJ1-3
V: TRBV6-1
D: TRBD1
DNA: TGTGCCAGCAGTGTAGTGCCGGGACAGGTTAACTCTGGAAACACCATATATTTT
CDR3: CASSVVPGQVNSGNTIYF

size: NA
J: TRBJ1-6
V: TRBV3-1/TRBV3-2
D: NA
DNA: TGTGCCAGCAGCCAAGTCACGGAGAATTCACCCCTCCACTTT
CDR3: CASSQVTENSPLHF

size: few
J: TRBJ2-6
V: TRBV4-1
D: NA
DNA: TGCGCCAGCAGCCAAGATACGAGCGCTGGGGCCAACGTCCTGACTTTC
CDR3: CASSQDTSAGANVLTF

size: NA
J: TRBJ1-5
V: TRBV2
D: TRBD1
DNA: TGTGCCAGCCAACAGGGGCTTAAGTTTCCTCAGCCCCAGCATTTT
CDR3: CASQQGLKFPQPQHF

size: NA
J: TRBJ1-3
V: TRBV19
D: TRBD1
DNA: TGTGCCAGTAGTACCGGGACAGGGACTGGAAACACCATATATTTT
CDR3: CASSTGTGTGNTIYF

size: NA
J: TRBJ1-1
V: TRBV10-3
D: NA
DNA: TGTGCCATAGCCGGGTCCTTGAACACTGAAGCTTTCTTT
CDR3: CAIAGSLNTEAFF

size: once
J: TRBJ1-5
V: TRBV28
D: TRBD1
DNA: TGTGCAGCAGGGACAGGGACCCAGCCCCAGCATTTT
CDR3: CAAGTGTQPQHF

size: NA
J: TRBJ1-5
V: TRBV30
D: NA
DNA: TGTGCCTGGAGTGTACAGGGCGGTCAGCCCCAGCATTTT
CDR3: CAWSVQGGQPQHF

size: NA
J: TRBJ2-3
V: TRBV29-1
D: TRBD1
DNA: TGCAGCGTTGAGACAGGGGGCCCCACAGATACGCAGTATTTT
CDR3: CSVETGGPTDTQYF

size: NA
J: TRBJ1-5
V: TRBV13
D: TRBD1
DNA: TGTGCCAGCAGCTTAGGGGGGACAGGGATGGGGCAAGATCAGCCCCAGCATTTT
CDR3: CASSLGGTGMGQDQPQHF

size: NA
J: TRBJ1-6
V: TRBV6-5
D: TRBD1
DNA: TGTGCCAGCAGCTTACAGGGGCGGTTTAGGTCACCCCTCCACTTT
CDR3: CASSLQGRFRSPLHF

size: NA
J: TRBJ1-1
V: TRBV6-2/TRBV6-3
D: NA
DNA: TGTGCCAGCAGTTACAATCTAAAGTTCATGAACACTGAAGCTTTCTTT
CDR3: CASSYNLKFMNTEAFF

size: NA
J: TRBJ2-7
V: TRBV12-3/TRBV12-4
D: NA
DNA: TGTGCCAGCAGGAGGACAGTATCCTACGAGCAGTACTTC
CDR3: CASRRTVSYEQYF

size: NA
J: TRBJ2-1
V: TRBV5-1
D: TRBD2
DNA: TGCGCCAGCAGCAGATCCCCGGGACTAGCTAAGAATGAGCAGTTCTTC
CDR3: CASSRSPGLAKNEQFF

size: NA
J: TRBJ2-7
V: TRBV19
D: NA
DNA: TGTGCCAGTAGTATAGGAGGGGACACCTACGAGCAGTACTTC
CDR3: CASSIGGDTYEQYF

size: NA
J: TRBJ2-1
V: TRBV18
D: TRBD2
DNA: TGTGCCAGCTCACCACTAGCGGGAGGAGGCCGTAATGAGCAGTTCTTC
CDR3: CASSPLAGGGRNEQFF

size: NA
J: TRBJ2-1
V: TRBV7-6
D: TRBD2
DNA: TGTGCCAGCAGCTTAGTACCCCCTAGCGGGGTCTCCTACAATGAGCAGTTCTTC
CDR3: CASSLVPPSGVSYNEQFF

size: NA
J: TRBJ1-1
V: TRBV5-1
D: NA
DNA: TGCGCCAGCAGCTTGTCAGGGTTGGACACTGAAGCTTTCTTT
CDR3: CASSLSGLDTEAFF

size: NA
J: TRBJ1-2
V: TRBV7-2
D: NA
DNA: TGTGCCAGCAGCTCCCGGGACAAAAGGGGTGGCTACACCTTC
CDR3: CASSSRDKRGGYTF

size: NA
J: TRBJ2-7
V: TRBV23-1
D: TRBD1
DNA: TGCGCCAGCAGTCAAAGCGAGGGGGCGATTAGCTACGAGCAGTACTTC
CDR3: CASSQSEGAISYEQYF

size: NA
J: TRBJ2-5
V: TRBV25-1
D: NA
DNA: TGTGCCAGCAGCCCAATTAAGACCGTCAGGGAACGGCAAGAGACCCAGTACTTC
CDR3: CASSPIKTVRERQETQYF

size: NA
J: TRBJ1-5
V: TRBV10-3
D: TRBD1
DNA: TGTGCCATCAGTGCACGGGACAGCGCGAGCAATCAGCCCCAGCATTTT
CDR3: CAISARDSASNQPQHF

size: NA
J: TRBJ2-1
V: TRBV10-3
D: TRBD2
DNA: TGTGCCATCAAGCGGGAGGTTGGGAGTGAGCAGTTCTTC
CDR3: CAIKREVGSEQFF

size: NA
J: TRBJ1-2
V: TRBV5-1
D: NA
DNA: TGCGCCAGCACAGGGCAGGGCAGGCCACCTTATGGCTACACCTTC
CDR3: CASTGQGRPPYGYTF

size: NA
J: TRBJ1-1
V: TRBV2
D: NA
DNA: TGTGCCAGCAGTGAAGGAGGGGGGAACACTGAAGCTTTCTTT
CDR3: CASSEGGGNTEAFF

size: once
J: TRBJ1-2
V: TRBV4-1
D: TRBD1
DNA: TGCGCCAGCAGTCGTCCGGGACAGCTCTATGGCTACACCTTC
CDR3: CASSRPGQLYGYTF

size: NA
J: TRBJ1-1
V: TRBV6-5
D: NA
DNA: TGTGCCAGCAGTTACGGCAGGGTGAGGACTGAAGCTTTCTTT
CDR3: CASSYGRVRTEAFF

size: NA
J: TRBJ2-1
V: TRBV14
D: NA
DNA: TGTGCCAGCAGCCAAGATCAAGACAGGACCAATGAGCAGTTCTTC
CDR3: CASSQDQDRTNEQFF

size: NA
J: TRBJ1-5
V: TRBV6-1
D: NA
DNA: TGTGCCAGCAGTGGACGATTAGGGGGAATGAGCAATCAGCCCCAGCATTTT
CDR3: CASSGRLGGMSNQPQHF

size: NA
J: TRBJ2-7
V: TRBV11-2
D: TRBD1
DNA: TGTGCCAGCAGCTACGACAGGGCTGATTCTTACGAGCAGTACTTC
CDR3: CASSYDRADSYEQYF

size: NA
J: TRBJ2-3
V: TRBV4-1
D: NA
DNA: TGCGCCAGCAGCCAAGCTGGACTTGCCACTGGCACAGATACGCAGTATTTT
CDR3: CASSQAGLATGTDTQYF

size: NA
J: TRBJ2-5
V: TRBV3-1/TRBV3-2
D: NA
DNA: TGTGCCAGCAGCTCCAGGGGCCTAGGGGGGACCCAGTACTTC
CDR3: CASSSRGLGGTQYF

size: NA
J: TRBJ2-7
V: TRBV18
D: NA
DNA: TGTGCCAGCTCACCATCCCCAGGACAAAGCTACGAGCAGTACTTC
CDR3: CASSPSPGQSYEQYF

size: NA
J: TRBJ2-3
V: TRBV5-5
D: TRBD2
DNA: TGTGCCAGCAGCCTGACTAGCGGGAGCACAGATACGCAGTATTTT
CDR3: CASSLTSGSTDTQYF

size: NA
J: TRBJ1-4
V: TRBV28
D: NA
DNA: TGTGCCAGCAGTTTAGTACAGGGTAGTGAAAAACTGTTTTTT
CDR3: CASSLVQGSEKLFF

size: NA
J: TRBJ1-1
V: TRBV29-1
D: TRBD1
DNA: TGCAGCGTAGACCGGACAGGGGGCTACACTGAAGCTTTCTTT
CDR3: CSVDRTGGYTEAFF

size: NA
J: TRBJ1-5
V: TRBV7-2
D: NA
DNA: TGTGCCAGCAGCCCGGCAGGGTTCAATCAGCCCCAGCATTTT
CDR3: CASSPAGFNQPQHF

size: NA
J: TRBJ2-7
V: TRBV4-1
D: TRBD2
DNA: TGCGCCAGCAGCCAAGTTGCCCGCGGGGGATCCTACGAGCAGTACTTC
CDR3: CASSQVARGGSYEQYF

size: NA
J: TRBJ1-1
V: TRBV29-1
D: TRBD1
DNA: TGCAGCGTTGGGGGTTCACCGGGACAGGTTGAAGCTTTCTTT
CDR3: CSVGGSPGQVEAFF

size: NA
J: TRBJ2-1
V: TRBV18
D: TRBD1
DNA: TGTGCCAGCTCACCACGGGGACAGTCCAATGAGCAGTTCTTC
CDR3: CASSPRGQSNEQFF